These 29 T cell receptor beta chains were sequenced from one sample in a study of beta chain features in type 1 diabetes. Study-wide findings and caveats: Type 1 diabetes patients showed a moderate but significant shortening of TCRB CDR3s in all four CD4+ subsets.

Reverse transcribing all isolated RNA meant expressed TCRB transcripts were sequenced. TCRdb's table, derived via immunoSEQ multiplex PCR, lists solely in-frame clones and lacks some. The sample has some 350,000 clones; around 10% are singletons. No antigen has been assigned to these receptors. Material for sequencing was central memory CD4+ T cells from blood. Receptors were obtained from a man younger than 45 with type 1 diabetes.

This clone turned up a few times. The chain employs TRBV4-3 and TRBJ1-1; 7 nucleotides agree with TRBD1. The CDR3 extends over 17 amino acids. Germline-derived CDR1 and CDR2 are LGHNA and YSLEER. V shed 1 base and J 1 base; nucleotides not matched to a gene: 9. The CDR3 nucleotides read TGCGCCAGCAGCCAAGTAACAGGGGCCAGTGGGAACACTGAAGCTTTCTTT. It specifies CASSQVTGASGNTEAFF.

This clone was recorded a few times. This chain uses TRBV6-5 with TRBJ2-7; D is perhaps TRBD2 (5 bases). Germline CDR1 and CDR2: MNHEY and SVGAGI. The CDR3 contains 14 residues. The germline V and J ends were trimmed by 2 bases and 1 base, with 9 bases remaining between them. In DNA, the CDR3 is TGTGCCAGCAGTTACGCAGGCGGGTCCTACGAGCAGTACTTC. Amino acids: CASSYAGGSYEQYF.

This clone was seen a few times. The V and J genes are TRBV6-5 and TRBJ1-1, with 9 bases lining up with TRBD1. The CDR3 runs 13 residues. Germline values: CDR1 MNHEY, CDR2 SVGAGI. V lost 5 bases, J lost 10 bases, and 8 bases stayed unmatched. The CDR3 region is CASSARDREAAFF. For the CDR3, the DNA is TGTGCCAGCAGTGCCCGGGACAGGGAAGCAGCTTTCTTT.

V is TRBV10-3 and J is TRBJ1-4; the D gene is possibly TRBD1 (6 bases). V dropped 4 bases and J dropped 0 bases, with 18 bases sitting between them. CDR1 ENHRY and CDR2 SYGVKD come from the germline V gene. The CDR3 sequence is 18 residues long. The CDR3 DNA follows: TGTGCCATCAGTGCAACACCAGGGGAGTGGGCAACTAATGAAAAACTGTTTTTT. This translates into CAISATPGEWATNEKLFF.

At least ten counts were recorded for this clone. This rearrangement joins TRBV7-8 to TRBJ2-1; tentatively, D is TRBD2 (6 bases). V was shortened by 1 base and J by 4 bases, with 14 bases between the two germline ends. This CDR3 contains 16 residues. The germline CDR1 and CDR2 sequences are SGHVS and FQNEAQ. The CDR3 spells CASSLVSGSGYNEQFF. The CDR3 DNA is TGTGCCAGCAGCTTAGTGTCCGGGAGCGGATACAATGAGCAGTTCTTC.

This chain joins TRBV27 and TRBJ2-7; 8 positions match TRBD2. Germline V CDR1 and CDR2: MNHEY, SMNVEV (reference sequence). With V trimmed by 3 bases and J by 6 bases, 7 bases remained unmatched. This CDR3 contains 14 residues. CDR3 bases: TGTGCCAGCAGTTTCAGCGGGAGTTCGGGCGAGCAGTACTTC. The encoded protein is CASSFSGSSGEQYF.

This clone appeared a few times. The chain recombines TRBV4-3 with TRBJ2-7, with unresolved D. The ends were cut back, 1 base at V and 3 bases at J, with 7 bases in the middle. The CDR3 has 13 amino acids. The V gene's germline CDR1 is LGHNA and CDR2 YSLEER. The CDR3 sequence is CASSQGPDYEQYF. In DNA form, the CDR3 reads TGCGCCAGCAGCCAAGGACCAGACTACGAGCAGTACTTC.

This clone was seen at least ten times. V usage is TRBV7-9 and J usage is TRBJ2-1; 8 bases are a match to TRBD2. Germline V gene data show CDR1 as SEHNR and CDR2 as FQNEAQ (reference sequence). V dropped 1 base and J dropped 6; count of bases not matched to a gene: 14. The CDR3 extends over 18 amino acids. In nucleotides, the CDR3 is TGTGCCAGCAGCTTAGATCAGTCAGGGACTAGTCGGCCCAATGAGCAGTTCTTC. Its translation is CASSLDQSGTSRPNEQFF.

The rearrangement joins TRBV30 to TRBJ1-2, with D hard to call. The germline CDR1 and CDR2 sequences are GTSNPN and SVGIG (reference sequence). The CDR3 extends over 11 amino acids. V lost 2 bases and J 8 bases, leaving 9 bases between the germline ends. The CDR3 region is CAWSSGKGYTF. The CDR3 bases are TGTGCCTGGAGTAGCGGAAAAGGCTACACCTTC.

This clone was counted only a few times. The chain carries TRBV30 and TRBJ1-2, with D hard to call. Germline V gives CDR1 GTSNPN, CDR2 SVGIG (reference sequence). With 4 bases removed from V and 0 bases from J, the gap between germline ends came to 18 bases. The CDR3 sequence is 16 residues long. The DNA of the CDR3 is TGTGCCTGGATCCCACTAGGCGGGCTAGCTAACTATGGCTACACCTTC. This encodes CAWIPLGGLANYGYTF.

This clone has a count of ten or more. The chain recombines TRBV27 with TRBJ2-7; D unclear. V was clipped by 7 bases and J by 6 bases, with 25 bases between them. This CDR3 is built from 16 residues. Germline values: CDR1 MNHEY, CDR2 SMNVEV (reference sequence). Here the CDR3 DNA reads TGTGCCAGCACCAAGTTGATAGGGAACCAGGCTGCCGAGCAGTACTTC. It yields the protein CASTKLIGNQAAEQYF.

The chain carries TRBV5-4 and TRBJ2-3; no reliable D call. V was clipped by 1 base and J by 5 bases, with 8 bases between them. Germline V gene lookup returns CDR1 SGHNT and CDR2 YYREEE (reference sequence). The CDR3 totals 13 residues. CDR3 residues: CASSLYGEDTQYF. The CDR3 nucleotides read TGTGCCAGCAGCTTGTATGGGGAAGATACGCAGTATTTT.

This clone was observed a handful of times. The CDR3 DNA sequence: TGTGCCAGCAGCCAGGGTTATAGGAGCTCTGGGGCCAACGTCCTGACTTTC. It codes for CASSQGYRSSGANVLTF. V gene TRBV5-5 combines with J gene TRBJ2-6, with D tentatively TRBD1 (5 bases). Germline CDR1 is SGHKS and CDR2 is YYEKEE (reference sequence). This CDR3 has 17 amino acids. V was trimmed by 4 bases and J by 0 bases, leaving 14 bases between them.

The chain uses TRBV20-1 and TRBJ2-4, with unresolved D. V lost 6 bases, J lost 5 bases, and 5 bases lay in between. In germline, CDR1 is DFQATT, CDR2 SNEGSKA (reference sequence). This CDR3 spans 10 amino acids. CDR3 in amino acids: CSAPQNIQYF. The DNA of the CDR3 is TGCAGTGCCCCGCAAAACATTCAGTACTTC.

This clone was seen a handful of times. The rearrangement joins TRBV5-1 to TRBJ2-2; 10 bases align to TRBD2. CDR3 length: 15 residues. The germline V gene has CDR1 SGHRS and CDR2 YFSETQ. J was trimmed by 5 bases and V by 5 bases; bases with no gene match: 6. In nucleotides, the CDR3 is TGCGCCAGCAGACCTAGCGGGAGCCCGACCGGGGAGCTGTTTTTT. Translated: CASRPSGSPTGELFF.

This clone was observed a few times. This rearrangement joins TRBV18 to TRBJ1-1; D ambiguous. The CDR3 covers 15 residues. Germline-derived CDR1 and CDR2 are KGHSH and LQKENI. The germline V and J ends were trimmed by 1 base and 0 bases, with 9 bases remaining between them. The CDR3: CASSPQAVMNTEAFF. The DNA for the CDR3 is TGTGCCAGCTCACCACAGGCCGTCATGAACACTGAAGCTTTCTTT. The whole variable domain, remainder taken from reference TRBV18 and TRBJ1-1, is NAGVMQNPRHLVRRRGQEARLRCSPMKGHSHVYWYRQLPEEGLKFMVYLQKENIIDESGMPKERFSAEFPKEGPSILRIQQVVRGDSAAYFCASSPQAVMNTEAFFGQGTRLTVV.

This clone appeared a few times. The chain has TRBV30 and TRBJ1-1; D is perhaps TRBD1 (5 bases). Looked up from germline, CDR1 is GTSNPN and CDR2 is SVGIG (reference sequence). The V end was cut by 3 bases, the J end by 5 bases, with 13 bases between. The CDR3 has 13 residues. This CDR3 reads CAWRTVRRTEAFF. CDR3 sequence (DNA): TGTGCCTGGAGGACAGTGAGGCGAACTGAAGCTTTCTTT.

This chain joins TRBV27 and TRBJ2-3; 13 nucleotides agree with TRBD2. J gave up 5 bases and V 5 bases, and 10 bases lay outside the gene matches. The CDR3 is made up of 17 amino acids. The germline CDR1 and CDR2 sequences are MNHEY and SMNVEV (reference sequence). CDR3 region: CASSPGLAGRVGDTQYF. CDR3 coding DNA: TGTGCCAGCAGTCCGGGACTAGCGGGAAGGGTTGGAGATACGCAGTATTTT.

This clone was counted only a few times. The gene calls are TRBV7-2 and TRBJ2-7; TRBD1 matches at 7 bases. This CDR3 has 14 amino acids. Germline V CDR1 and CDR2: SGHTA, FQGNSA. V trimming: 4 bases; J trimming: 3 bases; junction bases outside the gene matches: 6. The CDR3 sequence is CASSSRQGDYEQYF. CDR3 nucleotide sequence: TGTGCCAGCAGCTCCCGACAGGGTGACTACGAGCAGTACTTC. Together with reference TRBV7-2 and TRBJ2-7, the CDR3 gives the full variable domain: GAGVSQSPSNKVTEKGKDVELRCDPISGHTALYWYRQSLGQGLEFLIYFQGNSAPDKSGLPSDRFSAERTGGSVSTLTIQRTQQEDSAVYLCASSSRQGDYEQYFGPGTRLTVT.

Notes on this clone: Other DNA sequences from this sample encode an identical CDR3 as well. This chain uses TRBV18 with TRBJ1-1; D is unclear. The V end lost 3 bases, the J end lost 1 base, and 6 bases lay between the germline ends. Germline loops: CDR1 KGHSH, CDR2 LQKENI. The length of the CDR3 is 13 residues. CDR3 residues: CASSPVGNTEAFF. In DNA form, the CDR3 reads TGTGCCAGCTCACCGGTAGGGAACACTGAAGCTTTCTTT.

V is TRBV29-1 and J is TRBJ1-1; D gene uncertain. Germline V gene lookup returns CDR1 SQVTM and CDR2 ANQGSEA. The CDR3 consists of 13 residues. V lost 7 bases and J 4 bases, leaving 16 bases between the germline ends. The CDR3 region has the DNA TGCAGCGCCGTCGGACGGTTGAGCACTGAAGCTTTCTTT. Its translation is CSAVGRLSTEAFF.

The V gene is TRBV14, the J gene TRBJ2-1, with 16 bases aligning to TRBD2. Looked up from germline, CDR1 is SGHDN and CDR2 is FVKESK. Trimming cost V 0 bases and J 9 bases; bases outside gene matches: 5. This CDR3 region has 17 residues. This CDR3 is CASSQDWGLAGGVEQFF. CDR3 sequence (DNA): TGTGCCAGCAGCCAAGATTGGGGACTAGCGGGAGGGGTTGAGCAGTTCTTC.

This clone was detected many times. This rearrangement joins TRBV9 to TRBJ2-7, with D perhaps TRBD1 (5 bases). Trimming removed 10 bases at V and 3 bases at J, with 17 bases between. The V gene's germline CDR1 is SGDLS and CDR2 YYNGEE. The CDR3 extends over 13 amino acids. CDR3 residues: CAGSTASDYEQYF. CDR3 sequence (DNA): TGTGCCGGCTCGACAGCCAGTGACTACGAGCAGTACTTC.

The chain has TRBV7-3 and TRBJ2-1; 7 nucleotides match TRBD1. The CDR3 sequence is 15 residues long. Trimming took 3 bases from V and 10 from J; bases not matched to a gene: 12. Germline V lookup: CDR1 SGHTA, CDR2 FQGTGA. The CDR3 spells CASSFTGASTMEQFF. CDR3 in DNA: TGTGCCAGCAGCTTTACAGGGGCGAGTACAATGGAGCAGTTCTTC.

Remarks on this clone: This same CDR3 is encoded by further DNA sequences in the sample. V gene TRBV6-5 combines with J gene TRBJ2-7, with 7 nucleotides matching TRBD1. The CDR3 has 13 amino acids. Germline V CDR1 and CDR2: MNHEY, SVGAGI. V trimming: 5 bases; J trimming: 3 bases; junction bases outside the gene matches: 4. CDR3 bases: TGTGCCAGCAGTCTCCGACAGGGCTACGAGCAGTACTTC. Its protein product is CASSLRQGYEQYF.

The chain joins TRBV2 to TRBJ1-5; possibly TRBD1 for D (6 bases). The ends were cut back, 7 bases at V and 4 bases at J, with 17 bases in the middle. Germline V gene data show CDR1 as SNHLY and CDR2 as FYNNEI. The CDR3 sequence is 15 residues long. Here the CDR3 reads CASTGGNPGNQPQHF. The DNA for the CDR3 is TGTGCCAGCACGGGGGGCAATCCAGGGAATCAGCCCCAGCATTTT.

The CDR3: CSASGQGSGIQYF. The DNA for the CDR3 is TGCAGCGCATCGGGACAGGGCAGTGGCATTCAGTACTTC. The chain employs TRBV29-1 and TRBJ2-4, with 9 bases lining up with TRBD1. The V gene's germline CDR1 is SQVTM and CDR2 ANQGSEA. V lost 7 bases, J lost 9 bases, and 10 bases stayed unmatched. There are 13 residues in the CDR3.

This clone occurred many times. Other DNA sequences in this sample translate to the same CDR3. The chain employs TRBV7-2 and TRBJ2-6; D not certain. The CDR3 is 14 amino acids. Trimming cost V 5 bases and J 0 bases, with 5 bases left between them. The germline V gene encodes CDR1 SGHTA and CDR2 FQGNSA. CDR3 sequence: CASSPNSGANVLTF. In DNA, the CDR3 is TGTGCCAGCAGCCCAAACTCTGGGGCCAACGTCCTGACTTTC.

The V gene is TRBV2, the J gene TRBJ1-1; D gene unclear. This CDR3 is built from 10 residues. V was cut by 6 bases and J by 11 bases, with 10 bases left in between. Germline CDR1 and CDR2: SNHLY and FYNNEI. The CDR3 DNA reads TGTGCCAGCAGATATGAGTACGCTTTCTTT. Translation: CASRYEYAFF.